These T cell receptor beta chains were read from a single sample in a study of blood T cell repertoires in COVID-19. Sequencing used immunoSEQ multiplex PCR; TCRdb keeps in-frame clones, though not all of them. This table holds roughly 100,000 clones, around 83% found once. The sample was peripheral blood. These receptors all come from an elderly woman with acute or convalescent COVID-19. The conserved cysteine and the conserved F or W are not part of the CDR3 here.

V gene,CDR3 length,J gene,CDR3 protein
TRBV11-3,16,TRBJ2-3,ASSSTRLAGGITDTQY
TRBV19,12,TRBJ1-4,ASRPGQGNEKLF
TRBV29-1,12,TRBJ1-1,SVARQGLNTEAF
TRBV19,14,TRBJ2-2,ASSIRGQGSTGELF
TRBV5-6,11,TRBJ2-4,ASSRTGGDIQY
TRBV19,11,TRBJ1-1,ASSIGGQGKAF
TRBV2,13,TRBJ1-5,ASKPFFASNQPQH
TRBV5-1,11,TRBJ1-1,ACSRGMNTEAF
TRBV10-2,12,TRBJ2-2,ASSDRANTGELF
TRBV3-1/TRBV3-2,13,TRBJ1-6,ASSQADRDNSPLH
TRBV2,12,TRBJ2-7,ASMRGQGSYEQY
TRBV6-6,13,TRBJ1-1,ASSDQGPMNTEAF
TRBV3-1/TRBV3-2,14,TRBJ2-1,ASSFRTSGDYNEQF
TRBV28,13,TRBJ2-2,ASSRSTLNTGELF
TRBV14,10,TRBJ2-2,ASNYNTGELF
TRBV7-2,10,TRBJ1-1,ASSVGQSEAF
TRBV7-8,13,TRBJ2-1,ASSLEAGAYNEQF
TRBV11-3,10,TRBJ1-4,ASSLREEKLF
TRBV5-4,13,TRBJ2-5,ASSSGGAPVGTQY
TRBV7-9,14,TRBJ2-1,ASTLWGDSSYNEQF
TRBV5-6,13,TRBJ1-4,ASSLAIRGGEKLF
TRBV19,12,TRBJ2-1,ASSKEGSYNEQF
TRBV5-1,12,TRBJ2-1,ASSLAGNFDEQF
TRBV15,13,TRBJ1-6,ATSRGGQRNSPLH
TRBV6-5,12,TRBJ1-2,ASRGTGSNYGYT
TRBV5-1,12,TRBJ2-1,ASSPRTGDNEQF
TRBV19,12,TRBJ1-1,ASSIGGGVTEAF
TRBV5-6,15,TRBJ2-3,ASSIRTSGSSTDTQY
TRBV5-4,11,TRBJ1-1,ASSLLENTEAF
TRBV19,12,TRBJ2-4,ASSIHQAKNIQY
TRBV5-1,12,TRBJ1-6,ASSSGGGGSPLH
TRBV18,11,TRBJ2-5,ASSPPSAETQY
TRBV11-2,11,TRBJ2-5,ASSLVVFETQY